Included here is one T cell receptor (beta chain) sequence, with context. In the original analysis: For nucleated cells, counts were estimated from reference gene primer amplification. Profiling relied on immunoSEQ multiplex PCR, and the TCRdb table lists in-frame clones only, not all of them. V, J and clone size were drawn from that table, and D and trimming were deduced from the DNA. The table shows 150,000 to 200,000 clones, with about 88% occurring only once. The CDR3 contains 18 residues. Germline V gene lookup returns CDR1 ENHRY and CDR2 SYGVKD. V lost 0 bases, J lost 3 bases, and 20 bases lay in between. The data derive from a study of blood T cell repertoires in COVID-19.

The sequence was obtained from a man in his late teens or twenties with acute or convalescent COVID-19. The genes are TRBV10-3 and TRBJ1-1; tentative D call: TRBD1 (5 bases). What was sequenced was peripheral blood. DNA for the CDR3: TGTGCCATCAGTGAGTCGCGGGGACTGAAGGAAGTTGACACTGAAGCTTTCTTT. This translates into CAISESRGLKEVDTEAFF.